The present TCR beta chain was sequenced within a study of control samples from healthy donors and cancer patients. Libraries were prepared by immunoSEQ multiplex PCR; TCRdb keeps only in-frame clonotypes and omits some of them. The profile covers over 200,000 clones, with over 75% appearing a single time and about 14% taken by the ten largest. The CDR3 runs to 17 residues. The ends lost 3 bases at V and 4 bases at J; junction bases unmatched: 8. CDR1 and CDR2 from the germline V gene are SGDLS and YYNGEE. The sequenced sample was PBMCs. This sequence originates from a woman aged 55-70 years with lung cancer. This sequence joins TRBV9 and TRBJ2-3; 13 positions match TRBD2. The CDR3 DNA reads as TGTGCCAGCAGCGGAGGGGGGACTAGCGGGATCTCAGATACGCAGTATTTT. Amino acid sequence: CASSGGGTSGISDTQYF.